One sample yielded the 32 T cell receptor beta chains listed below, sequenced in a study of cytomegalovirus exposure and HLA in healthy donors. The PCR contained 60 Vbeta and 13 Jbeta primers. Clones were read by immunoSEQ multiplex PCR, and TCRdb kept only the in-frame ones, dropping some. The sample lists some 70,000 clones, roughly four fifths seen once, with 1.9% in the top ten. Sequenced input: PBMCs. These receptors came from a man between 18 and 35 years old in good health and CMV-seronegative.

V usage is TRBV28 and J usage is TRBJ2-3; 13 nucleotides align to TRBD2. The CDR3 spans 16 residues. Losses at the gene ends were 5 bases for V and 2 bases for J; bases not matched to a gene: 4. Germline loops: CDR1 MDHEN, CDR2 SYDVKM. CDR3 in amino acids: CASSAGLAGATDTQYF. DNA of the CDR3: TGTGCCAGCAGTGCCGGACTAGCGGGGGCCACAGATACGCAGTATTTT.

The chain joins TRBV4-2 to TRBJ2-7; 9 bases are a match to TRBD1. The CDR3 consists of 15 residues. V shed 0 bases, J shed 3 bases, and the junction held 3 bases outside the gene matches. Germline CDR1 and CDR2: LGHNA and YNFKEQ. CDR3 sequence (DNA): TGTGCCAGCAGCCAAGATCGGACAGGGGACTACGAGCAGTACTTC. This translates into CASSQDRTGDYEQYF.

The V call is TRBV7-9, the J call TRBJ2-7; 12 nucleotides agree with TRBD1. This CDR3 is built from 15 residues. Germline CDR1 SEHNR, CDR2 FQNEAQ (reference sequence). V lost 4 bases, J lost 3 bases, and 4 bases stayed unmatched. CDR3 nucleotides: TGTGCCAGCAGCTGGGGACAGGGGGCCTTCTACGAGCAGTACTTC. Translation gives CASSWGQGAFYEQYF. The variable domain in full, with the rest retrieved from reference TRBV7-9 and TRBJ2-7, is DTGVSQNPRHKITKRGQNVTFRCDPISEHNRLYWYRQTLGQGPEFLTYFQNEAQLEKSRLLSDRFSAERPKGSFSTLEIQRTEQGDSAMYLCASSWGQGAFYEQYFGPGTRLTVT.

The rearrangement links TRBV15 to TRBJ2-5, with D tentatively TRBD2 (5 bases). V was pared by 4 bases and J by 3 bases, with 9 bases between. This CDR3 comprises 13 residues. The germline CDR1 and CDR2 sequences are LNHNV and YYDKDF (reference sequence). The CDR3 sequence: CATSKGSEETQYF. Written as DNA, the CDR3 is TGTGCCACCAGCAAAGGGAGCGAAGAGACCCAGTACTTC. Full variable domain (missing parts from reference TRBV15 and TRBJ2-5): DAMVIQNPRYQVTQFGKPVTLSCSQTLNHNVMYWYQQKSSQAPKLLFHYYDKDFNNEADTPDNFQSRRPNTSFCFLDIRSPGLGDTAMYLCATSKGSEETQYFGPGTRLLVL.

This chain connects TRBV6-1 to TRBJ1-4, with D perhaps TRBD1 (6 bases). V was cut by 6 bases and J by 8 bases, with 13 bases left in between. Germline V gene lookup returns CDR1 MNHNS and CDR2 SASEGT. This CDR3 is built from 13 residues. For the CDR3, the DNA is TGTGCCAGCAGGCAGGGGCGCGACGAAAAACTGTTTTTT. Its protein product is CASRQGRDEKLFF.

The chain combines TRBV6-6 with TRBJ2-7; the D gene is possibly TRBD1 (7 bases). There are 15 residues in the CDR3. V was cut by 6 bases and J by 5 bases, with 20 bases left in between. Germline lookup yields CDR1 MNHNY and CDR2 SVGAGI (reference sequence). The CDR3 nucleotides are TGTGCCAGCAGCTCCCCCAGGGGGGCGATGAACGAGCAGTACTTC. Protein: CASSSPRGAMNEQYF.

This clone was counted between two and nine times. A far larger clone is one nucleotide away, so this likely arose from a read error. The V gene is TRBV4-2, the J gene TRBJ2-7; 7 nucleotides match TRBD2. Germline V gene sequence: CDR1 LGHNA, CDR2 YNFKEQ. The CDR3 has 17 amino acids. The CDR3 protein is CDSSQDLYGGSSYEQYF. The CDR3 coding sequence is TGTGACAGCAGCCAAGATCTTTACGGGGGGAGCTCCTACGAGCAGTACTTC.

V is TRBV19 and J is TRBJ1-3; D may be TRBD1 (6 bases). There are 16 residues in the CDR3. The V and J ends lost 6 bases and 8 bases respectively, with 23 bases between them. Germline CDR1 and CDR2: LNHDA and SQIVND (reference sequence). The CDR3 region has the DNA TGTGCCAGTAGCGGACAGTTGGACACCAGATCCCACACCATATATTTT. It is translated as CASSGQLDTRSHTIYF.

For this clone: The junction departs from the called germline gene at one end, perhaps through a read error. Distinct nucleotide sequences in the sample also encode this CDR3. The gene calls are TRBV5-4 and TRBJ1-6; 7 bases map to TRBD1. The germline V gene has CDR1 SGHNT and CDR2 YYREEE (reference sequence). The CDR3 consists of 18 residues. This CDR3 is CASSSIPGQRALNSPLHF. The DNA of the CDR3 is TGTGCCAGCAGCTCAATACCGGGACAGAGGGCTTTAAATTCCCCCCTCCACTTT.

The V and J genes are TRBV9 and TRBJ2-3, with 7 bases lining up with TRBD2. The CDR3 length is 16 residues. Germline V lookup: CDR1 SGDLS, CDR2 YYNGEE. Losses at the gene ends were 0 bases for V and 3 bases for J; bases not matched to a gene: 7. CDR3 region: CASSVAPLGGTDTQYF. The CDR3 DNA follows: TGTGCCAGCAGCGTAGCCCCCCTCGGGGGGACAGATACGCAGTATTTT.

This chain's CDR3 is CASSTRQGFNYEQYF. The CDR3, as DNA: TGTGCCAGCAGTACCAGACAGGGGTTTAACTACGAGCAGTACTTC. The chain links TRBV6-5 to TRBJ2-7, with 8 bases fitting TRBD1. V was clipped by 5 bases and J by 3 bases; unmatched bases: 9. Germline-derived CDR1 and CDR2 are MNHEY and SVGAGI. This CDR3 spans 15 amino acids.

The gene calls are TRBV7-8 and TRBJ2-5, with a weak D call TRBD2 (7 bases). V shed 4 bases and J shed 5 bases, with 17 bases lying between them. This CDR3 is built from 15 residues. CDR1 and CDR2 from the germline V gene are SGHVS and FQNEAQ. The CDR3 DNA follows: TGTGCCAGCAGCTCGCCGTGGGGGGGGCGGGAGACCCAGTACTTC. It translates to CASSSPWGGRETQYF.

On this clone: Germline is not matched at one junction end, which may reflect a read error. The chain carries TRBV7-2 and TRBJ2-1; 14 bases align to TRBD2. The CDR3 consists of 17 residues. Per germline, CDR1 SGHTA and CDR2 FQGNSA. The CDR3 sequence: CVSSPRIRLAGGNEQFF. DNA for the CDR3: TGTGTCAGCAGCCCGAGAATTAGACTAGCGGGAGGGAATGAGCAGTTCTTC.

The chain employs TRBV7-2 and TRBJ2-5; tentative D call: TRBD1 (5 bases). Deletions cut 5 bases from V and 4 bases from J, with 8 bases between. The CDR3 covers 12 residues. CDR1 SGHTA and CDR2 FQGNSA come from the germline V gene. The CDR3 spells CASSDTGETQYF. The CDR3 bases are TGTGCCAGCAGCGACACAGGAGAGACCCAGTACTTC. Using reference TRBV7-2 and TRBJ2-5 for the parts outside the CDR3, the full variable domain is GAGVSQSPSNKVTEKGKDVELRCDPISGHTALYWYRQSLGQGLEFLIYFQGNSAPDKSGLPSDRFSAERTGGSVSTLTIQRTQQEDSAVYLCASSDTGETQYFGPGTRLLVL.

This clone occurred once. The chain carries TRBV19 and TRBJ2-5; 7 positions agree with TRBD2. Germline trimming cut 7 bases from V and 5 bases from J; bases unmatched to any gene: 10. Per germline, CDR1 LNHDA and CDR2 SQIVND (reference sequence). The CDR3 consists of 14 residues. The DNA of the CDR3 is TGTGCCAGTAAGACGGCGGGAGCTGGGGAGACCCAGTACTTC. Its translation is CASKTAGAGETQYF.

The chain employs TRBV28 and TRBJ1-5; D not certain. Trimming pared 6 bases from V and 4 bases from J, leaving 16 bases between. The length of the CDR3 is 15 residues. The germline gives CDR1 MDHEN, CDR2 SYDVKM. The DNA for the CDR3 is TGTGCCAGCAGAGCCGCCGAGAGACTAAATCAGCCCCAGCATTTT. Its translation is CASRAAERLNQPQHF.

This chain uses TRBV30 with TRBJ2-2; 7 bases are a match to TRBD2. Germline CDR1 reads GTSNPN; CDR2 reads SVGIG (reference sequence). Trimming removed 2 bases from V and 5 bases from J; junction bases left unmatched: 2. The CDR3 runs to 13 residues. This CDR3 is CAWSWGGTGELFF. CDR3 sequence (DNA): TGTGCCTGGAGTTGGGGGGGTACCGGGGAGCTGTTTTTT.

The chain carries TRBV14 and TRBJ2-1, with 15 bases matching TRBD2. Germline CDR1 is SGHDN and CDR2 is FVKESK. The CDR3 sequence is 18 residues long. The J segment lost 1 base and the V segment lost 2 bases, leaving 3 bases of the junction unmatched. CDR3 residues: CASSQWTSGGASYNEQFF. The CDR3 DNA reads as TGTGCCAGCAGCCAATGGACTAGCGGGGGGGCGTCCTACAATGAGCAGTTCTTC.

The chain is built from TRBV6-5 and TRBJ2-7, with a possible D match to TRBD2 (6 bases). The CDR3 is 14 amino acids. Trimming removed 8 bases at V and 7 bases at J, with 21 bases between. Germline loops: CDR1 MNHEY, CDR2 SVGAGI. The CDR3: CASRQDGTFGEQYF. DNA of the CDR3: TGTGCCAGCCGACAAGACGGGACTTTTGGGGAGCAGTACTTC.

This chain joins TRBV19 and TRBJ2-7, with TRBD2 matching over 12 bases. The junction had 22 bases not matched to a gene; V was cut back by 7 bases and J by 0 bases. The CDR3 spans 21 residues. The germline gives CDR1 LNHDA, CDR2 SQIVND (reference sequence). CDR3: CASIRPVCTSGGSRFSYEQYF. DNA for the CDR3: TGTGCCAGTATCAGGCCCGTTTGTACTAGCGGGGGGTCCAGGTTCTCCTACGAGCAGTACTTC.

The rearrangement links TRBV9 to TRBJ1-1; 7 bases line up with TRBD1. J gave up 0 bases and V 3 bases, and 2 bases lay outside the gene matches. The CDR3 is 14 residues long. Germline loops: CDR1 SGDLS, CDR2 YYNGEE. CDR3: CASSATGLNTEAFF. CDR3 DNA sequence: TGTGCCAGCAGCGCGACAGGGCTGAACACTGAAGCTTTCTTT.

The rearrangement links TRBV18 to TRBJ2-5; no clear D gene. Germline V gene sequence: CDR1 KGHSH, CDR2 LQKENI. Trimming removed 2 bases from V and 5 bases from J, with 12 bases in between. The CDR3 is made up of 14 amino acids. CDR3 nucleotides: TGTGCCAGCTCACCATCCTCCCTCGGGGAGACCCAGTACTTC. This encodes CASSPSSLGETQYF.

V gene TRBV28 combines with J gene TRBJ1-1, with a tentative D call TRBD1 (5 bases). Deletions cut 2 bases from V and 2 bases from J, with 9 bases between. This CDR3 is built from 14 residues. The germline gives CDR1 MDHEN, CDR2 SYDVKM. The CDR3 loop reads CASSLITGNTEAFF. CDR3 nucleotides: TGTGCCAGCAGTTTAATTACAGGAAACACTGAAGCTTTCTTT.

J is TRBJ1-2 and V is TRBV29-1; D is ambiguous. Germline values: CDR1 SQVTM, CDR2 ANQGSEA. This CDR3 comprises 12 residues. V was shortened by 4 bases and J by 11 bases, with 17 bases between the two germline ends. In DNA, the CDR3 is TGCAGCGTTGGTTCACAGTTCGCTGGTTACACCTTC. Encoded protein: CSVGSQFAGYTF.

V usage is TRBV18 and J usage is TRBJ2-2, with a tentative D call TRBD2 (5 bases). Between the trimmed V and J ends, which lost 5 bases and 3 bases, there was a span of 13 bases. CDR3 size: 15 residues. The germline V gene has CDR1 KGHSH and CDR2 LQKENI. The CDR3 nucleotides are TGTGCCAGCTCAACGGGCACGGGGTACACCGGGGAGCTGTTTTTT. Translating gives CASSTGTGYTGELFF.

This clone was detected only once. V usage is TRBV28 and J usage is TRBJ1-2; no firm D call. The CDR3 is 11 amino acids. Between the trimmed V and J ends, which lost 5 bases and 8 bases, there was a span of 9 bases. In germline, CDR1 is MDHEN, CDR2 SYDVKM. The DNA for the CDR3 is TGTGCCAGCAGTGCTCTTACAGGCTACACCTTC. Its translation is CASSALTGYTF.

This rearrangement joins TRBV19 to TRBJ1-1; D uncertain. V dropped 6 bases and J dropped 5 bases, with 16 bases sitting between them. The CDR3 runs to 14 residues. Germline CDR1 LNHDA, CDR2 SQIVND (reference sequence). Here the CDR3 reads CASSRDDGGTEAFF. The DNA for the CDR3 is TGTGCCAGTAGCAGAGACGACGGAGGGACTGAAGCTTTCTTT.

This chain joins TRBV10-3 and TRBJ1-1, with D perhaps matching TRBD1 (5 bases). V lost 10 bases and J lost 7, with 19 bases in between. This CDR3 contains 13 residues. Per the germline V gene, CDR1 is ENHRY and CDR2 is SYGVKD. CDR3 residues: CATKKGAPNEAFF. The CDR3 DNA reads TGTGCCACCAAAAAAGGGGCGCCTAATGAAGCTTTCTTT.

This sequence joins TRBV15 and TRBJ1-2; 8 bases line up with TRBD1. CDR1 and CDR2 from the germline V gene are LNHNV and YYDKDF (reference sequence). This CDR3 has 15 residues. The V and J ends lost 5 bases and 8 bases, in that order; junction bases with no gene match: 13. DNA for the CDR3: TGTGCCACCAGCGTACCTCCGACAGGGGTTAGAGGCTACACCTTC. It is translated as CATSVPPTGVRGYTF. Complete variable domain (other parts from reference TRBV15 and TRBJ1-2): DAMVIQNPRYQVTQFGKPVTLSCSQTLNHNVMYWYQQKSSQAPKLLFHYYDKDFNNEADTPDNFQSRRPNTSFCFLDIRSPGLGDTAMYLCATSVPPTGVRGYTFGSGTRLTVV.

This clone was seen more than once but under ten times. The CDR3 is CASSYRQGKFEKLFF. CDR3 DNA: TGTGCCAGCAGCTACAGACAGGGAAAGTTTGAAAAACTGTTTTTT. The rearrangement links TRBV2 to TRBJ1-4, with 7 bases lining up with TRBD1. The CDR3 is 15 amino acids. V gave up 6 bases and J gave up 7 bases; unmatched junction bases: 11. Germline V lookup: CDR1 SNHLY, CDR2 FYNNEI.

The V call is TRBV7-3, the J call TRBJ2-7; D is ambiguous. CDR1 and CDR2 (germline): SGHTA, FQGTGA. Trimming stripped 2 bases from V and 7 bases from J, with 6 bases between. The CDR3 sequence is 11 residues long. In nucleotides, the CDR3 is TGTGCCAGCAGCTTAGGTCGGGAGCAGTACTTC. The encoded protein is CASSLGREQYF. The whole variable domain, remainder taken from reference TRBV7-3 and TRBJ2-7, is GAGVSQTPSNKVTEKGKYVELRCDPISGHTALYWYRQSLGQGPEFLIYFQGTGAADDSGLPNDRFFAVRPEGSVSTLKIQRTERGDSAVYLCASSLGREQYFGPGTRLTVT.

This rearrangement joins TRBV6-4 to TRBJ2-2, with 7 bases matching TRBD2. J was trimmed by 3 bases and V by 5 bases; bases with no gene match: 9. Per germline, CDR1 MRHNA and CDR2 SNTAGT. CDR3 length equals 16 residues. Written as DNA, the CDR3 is TGTGCCAGCAGTAGGGCGCCGGCGGGAGACACCGGGGAGCTGTTTTTT. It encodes CASSRAPAGDTGELFF.